These 15 T cell receptor beta chains originate from one sample sequenced in a study of T cell changes during pregnancy in multiple sclerosis (dated by TCRdb to between 2018 and 2020). Receptors were amplified or captured by the immunoSEQ multiplex PCR assay. TCRdb stores this immuneACCESS table with in-frame sequences only. Part of the clones is absent; in the studies checked, under half of the shortfall reflects unresolved V genes, and no reason is known for the rest. This sample has 30,000 or so clones in its table, and roughly nine tenths of those were observed once. Approximately 0.77% of the sample comes from the top ten. The starting material was CD4+ T cells from peripheral blood mononuclear cells, obtained in the second trimester of pregnancy. The receptors shown here come from a female donor with multiple sclerosis, enrolled in a pregnancy study.

The CDR3 DNA is TGTGCCAGCAGTGAACTAGCGGTAGGAGATACGCAGTATTTT. Protein: CASSELAVGDTQYF. This chain links TRBV6-1 with TRBJ2-3; 7 nucleotides align to TRBD2. Per germline, CDR1 MNHNS and CDR2 SASEGT. J lost 5 bases, V lost 2 bases, and 4 bases had no gene match. This CDR3 contains 14 residues.

The chain is built from TRBV7-3 and TRBJ2-1; 9 nucleotides align to TRBD1. CDR3 length: 15 amino acids. Germline-derived CDR1 and CDR2 are SGHTA and FQGTGA. J was trimmed by 9 bases and V by 5 bases; bases with no gene match: 11. The CDR3 DNA is TGTGCCAGCAGCCGGTTGGGACAGGGAAGTGGTGAGCAGTTCTTC. Translation gives CASSRLGQGSGEQFF.

The chain has TRBV6-6 and TRBJ1-1; no reliable D call. This CDR3 has 12 residues. Trimming cost V 6 bases and J 8 bases, with 13 bases left between them. The germline V gene has CDR1 MNHNY and CDR2 SVGAGI (reference sequence). The CDR3 loop is CASSFRLREAFF. CDR3 DNA sequence: TGTGCCAGCAGCTTCCGGTTGCGAGAAGCTTTCTTT.

The rearrangement joins TRBV2 to TRBJ1-5; the D gene is possibly TRBD1 (5 bases). Trimming stripped 6 bases from V and 1 base from J, with 10 bases between. Germline lookup yields CDR1 SNHLY and CDR2 FYNNEI. The CDR3 extends over 14 amino acids. In nucleotides, the CDR3 is TGTGCCAGCAGGGGGGGTTTAAGCAATCAGCCCCAGCATTTT. Amino acid sequence: CASRGGLSNQPQHF.

The chain recombines TRBV27 with TRBJ2-1, with 13 nucleotides matching TRBD2. CDR1 and CDR2 from the germline V gene are MNHEY and SMNVEV (reference sequence). J gave up 9 bases and V 5 bases, and 7 bases lay outside the gene matches. This CDR3 contains 15 residues. The CDR3 loop reads CASSMTSGGPSEQFF. The CDR3 nucleotides are TGTGCCAGCAGTATGACTAGCGGGGGGCCGAGTGAGCAGTTCTTC.

The V gene is TRBV6-1, the J gene TRBJ1-4, with unresolved D. Trimming removed 4 bases at V and 0 bases at J, with 9 bases between. Germline V gives CDR1 MNHNS, CDR2 SASEGT. The CDR3 has 15 residues. The CDR3 spells CASSGPISTNEKLFF. CDR3 DNA: TGTGCCAGCAGTGGGCCCATCTCAACTAATGAAAAACTGTTTTTT.

J is TRBJ2-5 and V is TRBV7-2; 8 nucleotides line up with TRBD1. The CDR3 runs 15 residues. Germline CDR1 is SGHTA and CDR2 is FQGNSA. Trimming cost V 5 bases and J 5 bases; bases outside gene matches: 10. CDR3 sequence: CASSPRGRREETQYF. The CDR3 DNA sequence: TGTGCCAGCAGCCCCAGGGGGCGCCGTGAGGAGACCCAGTACTTC.

The chain carries TRBV2 and TRBJ2-1; 13 bases are a match to TRBD2. The CDR3 contains 14 residues. The ends lost 6 bases at V and 10 bases at J; junction bases unmatched: 6. Germline assignment: CDR1 SNHLY and CDR2 FYNNEI. The CDR3 DNA follows: TGTGCCAGCAGCGTCGGACTAGCGGGGGCCGAGCAGTTCTTC. Its translation: CASSVGLAGAEQFF.

The chain employs TRBV7-2 and TRBJ1-2; perhaps TRBD1 as D (5 bases). Germline lookup yields CDR1 SGHTA and CDR2 FQGNSA. Trimming took off 5 bases at V and 8 bases at J, with 12 bases between the two ends. This CDR3 region has 12 residues. The CDR3 sequence: CASSPGLSGYTF. CDR3 nucleotide sequence: TGTGCCAGCAGCCCGGGACTTTCCGGCTACACCTTC.

The V and J genes are TRBV11-2 and TRBJ2-1, with TRBD2 matching over 13 bases. The germline gives CDR1 SGHAT, CDR2 FQNNGV. This CDR3 has 18 residues. Trimming cost V 1 base and J 5 bases; bases outside gene matches: 8. The DNA for the CDR3 is TGTGCCAGCAGCTTAGGATGGGGGACTAGCGGGGCTCACAATGAGCAGTTCTTC. It yields the protein CASSLGWGTSGAHNEQFF.

For this clone: At one end, the junction sequence differs from germline, possibly due to a read error. The chain couples TRBV28 to TRBJ2-1; 8 nucleotides match TRBD2. This CDR3 is 15 amino acids long. CDR1 is MDHEN, CDR2 SYDVKM, per germline. The DNA of the CDR3 is TGTGCCAGCAGCCCCGGGGGGGCCTATTACAGTGAGCAGTTCTTC. Translating gives CASSPGGAYYSEQFF.

The chain carries TRBV9 and TRBJ1-3, with D uncertain. The germline V and J ends were trimmed by 3 bases and 6 bases, with 22 bases remaining between them. Germline-derived CDR1 and CDR2 are SGDLS and YYNGEE. The CDR3 length is 17 residues. Here the CDR3 reads CASSDHLSSRGENTIYF. Written as DNA, the CDR3 is TGTGCCAGCAGCGATCACCTGTCCAGCCGGGGTGAAAACACCATATATTTT.

In this sample, this clone turned up once. The rearrangement joins TRBV5-1 to TRBJ1-1; a weak D match, TRBD1 (5 bases). The CDR3 consists of 13 residues. V was trimmed by 4 bases and J by 0 bases, leaving 7 bases between them. Germline CDR1 SGHRS, CDR2 YFSETQ. The DNA of the CDR3 is TGCGCCAGCAGCCTGGGGCTGAACACTGAAGCTTTCTTT. It specifies CASSLGLNTEAFF. Using reference TRBV5-1 and TRBJ1-1 for the parts outside the CDR3, the full variable domain is KAGVTQTPRYLIKTRGQQVTLSCSPISGHRSVSWYQQTPGQGLQFLFEYFSETQRNKGNFPGRFSGRQFSNSRSEMNVSTLELGDSALYLCASSLGLNTEAFFGQGTRLTVV.

The rearrangement joins TRBV5-4 to TRBJ2-1; D perhaps matches TRBD1 (5 bases). Trimming removed 4 bases at V and 0 bases at J, with 11 bases between. The CDR3 runs 15 residues. CDR1 SGHNT and CDR2 YYREEE come from the germline V gene (reference sequence). CDR3 region: CASSPTGDSYNEQFF. In DNA, the CDR3 is TGTGCCAGCAGCCCTACAGGCGACTCCTACAATGAGCAGTTCTTC.

J is TRBJ1-1 and V is TRBV29-1; D perhaps matches TRBD1 (6 bases). V was cut by 4 bases and J by 0 bases, with 6 bases left in between. The CDR3 loop spans 12 amino acids. CDR1 is SQVTM and CDR2 is ANQGSEA in the germline V gene. CDR3 sequence reads: CSVGDMNTEAFF. The CDR3, as DNA: TGCAGCGTTGGGGACATGAACACTGAAGCTTTCTTT. Based on the CDR3 plus reference TRBV29-1 and TRBJ1-1, the full variable domain is SAVISQKPSRDICQRGTSLTIQCQVDSQVTMMFWYRQQPGQSLTLIATANQGSEATYESGFVIDKFPISRPNLTFSTLTVSNMSPEDSSIYLCSVGDMNTEAFFGQGTRLTVV.